This T cell receptor beta chain was observed in a study of blood T cell repertoires in COVID-19. Clinical history reported by participants formed the basis on which cohorts were assigned. Authors' data handling: Amplification of reference gene primers was used by the study to estimate nucleated cell counts. The repertoire was sequenced with immunoSEQ multiplex PCR; TCRdb's copy has only in-frame clones and lacks some. For V, J and clone size, that table is used; D and trimming come from the DNA. The table shows 200,000 to 250,000 clones, with 83% occurring only once. The V gene lost 2 bases and the J gene lost 4 bases, with 16 bases spanning the gap. CDR1 and CDR2 from the germline V gene are SGHTA and FQGTGA. The CDR3 extends over 16 amino acids.

J is TRBJ2-3 and V is TRBV7-3; a possible D gene is TRBD2 (7 bases). Specimen: PBMCs or T cells enriched from blood (not recorded which). This sequence originates from a woman in her forties or fifties who had been exposed to COVID-19. The DNA for the CDR3 is TGTGCCAGCAGCTTAGTCGGCGGGGGCGGGGCAGATACGCAGTATTTT. This encodes CASSLVGGGGADTQYF.